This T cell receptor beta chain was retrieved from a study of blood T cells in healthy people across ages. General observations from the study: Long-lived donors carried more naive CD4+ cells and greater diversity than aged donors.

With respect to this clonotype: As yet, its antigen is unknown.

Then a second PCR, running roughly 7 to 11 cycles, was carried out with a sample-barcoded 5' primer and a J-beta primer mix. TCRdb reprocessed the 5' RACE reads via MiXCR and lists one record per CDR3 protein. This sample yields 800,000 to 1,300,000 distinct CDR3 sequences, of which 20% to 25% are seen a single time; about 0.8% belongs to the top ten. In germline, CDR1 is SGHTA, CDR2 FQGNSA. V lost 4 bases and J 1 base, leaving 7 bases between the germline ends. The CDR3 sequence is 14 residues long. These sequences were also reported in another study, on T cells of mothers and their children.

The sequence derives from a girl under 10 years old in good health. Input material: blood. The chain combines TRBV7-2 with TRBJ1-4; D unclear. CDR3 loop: CASSSQVTNEKLFF. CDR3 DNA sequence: TGTGCCAGCAGCTCTCAAGTAACTAATGAAAAACTGTTTTTT.